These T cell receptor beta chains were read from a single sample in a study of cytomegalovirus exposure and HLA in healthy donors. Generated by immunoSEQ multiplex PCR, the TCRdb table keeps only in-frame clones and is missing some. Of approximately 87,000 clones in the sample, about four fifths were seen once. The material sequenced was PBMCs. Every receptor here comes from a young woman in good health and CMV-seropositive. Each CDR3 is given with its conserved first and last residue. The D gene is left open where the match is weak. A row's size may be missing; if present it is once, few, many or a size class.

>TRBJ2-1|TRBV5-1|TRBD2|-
CASTTSGGYNEQFF
TGCGCCAGCACCACTAGCGGGGGTTACAATGAGCAGTTCTTC
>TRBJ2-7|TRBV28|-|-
CASSLGSGQYF
TGTGCCAGCAGTTTGGGGAGTGGGCAGTACTTC
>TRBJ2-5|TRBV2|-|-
CASSEEWRGGETQYF
TGTGCCAGCAGTGAAGAGTGGAGAGGGGGAGAGACCCAGTACTTC
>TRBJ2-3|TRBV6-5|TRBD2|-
CASRSGGGGADTQYF
TGTGCCAGCAGAAGCGGGGGTGGTGGCGCAGATACGCAGTATTTT
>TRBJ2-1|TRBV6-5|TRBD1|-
CASSYSDRAGEQFF
TGTGCCAGCAGTTACTCGGACAGGGCGGGAGAGCAGTTCTTC
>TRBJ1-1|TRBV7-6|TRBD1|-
CASSFLYRGGPTEAFF
TGTGCCAGCAGCTTCTTGTATCGAGGGGGCCCCACTGAAGCTTTCTTT
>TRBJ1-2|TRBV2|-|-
CATRVGPPYGYTF
TGTGCAACCAGGGTAGGTCCCCCCTATGGCTACACCTTC
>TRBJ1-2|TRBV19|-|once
CASTLTGIPAGYTF
TGTGCCAGTACCTTGACGGGTATCCCCGCTGGCTACACCTTC
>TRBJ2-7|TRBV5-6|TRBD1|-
CASSTGTGTYEQYF
TGTGCCAGTAGCACCGGGACAGGGACCTACGAGCAGTACTTC
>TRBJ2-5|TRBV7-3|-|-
CASSLNSASIQETQYF
TGTGCCAGCAGCTTAAATTCGGCTAGTATACAAGAGACCCAGTACTTC
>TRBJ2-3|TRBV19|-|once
CASRRGRTTDTQYF
TGTGCCAGTAGAAGGGGCAGAACTACAGATACGCAGTATTTT
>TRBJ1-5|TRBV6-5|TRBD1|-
CASSSGTENQPQHF
TGTGCCAGCAGCTCCGGGACAGAGAATCAGCCCCAGCATTTT
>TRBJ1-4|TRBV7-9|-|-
CASSLEPGEKLFF
TGTGCCAGCAGCTTAGAGCCGGGGGAAAAACTGTTTTTT
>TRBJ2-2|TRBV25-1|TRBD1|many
CASSDPRQGAAGELFF
TGTGCCAGCAGTGACCCCCGGCAGGGGGCGGCCGGGGAGCTGTTTTTT
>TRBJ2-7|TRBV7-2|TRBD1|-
CASSLAGTGLYEQYF
TGTGCCAGCAGCTTAGCAGGGACAGGCCTCTACGAGCAGTACTTC
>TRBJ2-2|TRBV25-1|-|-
CASSEPALRGGELFF
TGTGCCAGCAGTGAACCCGCACTACGGGGCGGGGAGCTGTTTTTT
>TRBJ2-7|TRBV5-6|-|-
CASSTRGGPNYEQYF
TGTGCCAGCAGCACCCGGGGTGGTCCAAACTACGAGCAGTACTTC
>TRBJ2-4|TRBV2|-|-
CASSGANREGIQYF
TGTGCCAGCAGTGGGGCTAACAGGGAAGGCATTCAGTACTTC
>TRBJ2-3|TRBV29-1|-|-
CSVPLTSTDTQYF
TGCAGCGTCCCACTAACCAGCACAGATACGCAGTATTTT
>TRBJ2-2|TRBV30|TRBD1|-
CAWRGGPGGGYTGELFF
TGTGCCTGGAGGGGGGGCCCAGGGGGCGGTTACACCGGGGAGCTGTTTTTT
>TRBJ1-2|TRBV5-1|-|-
CASSRDLRPAYYGYTF
TGCGCCAGCAGCCGCGACCTGAGGCCCGCTTACTATGGCTACACCTTC
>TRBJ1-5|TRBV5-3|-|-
CARSLVREAQPQHF
TGTGCCAGAAGCTTGGTAAGGGAGGCGCAGCCCCAGCATTTT
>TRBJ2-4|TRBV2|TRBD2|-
CASRPKTSGSNIQYF
TGTGCCAGCAGGCCCAAGACTAGCGGGAGTAACATTCAGTACTTC
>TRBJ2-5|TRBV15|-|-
CATSRGVEGPMEETQYF
TGTGCCACCAGCAGAGGGGTGGAGGGCCCTATGGAAGAGACCCAGTACTTC
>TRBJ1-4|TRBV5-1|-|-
CASSLDNDEKLFF
TGCGCCAGCAGCTTGGACAACGATGAAAAACTGTTTTTT
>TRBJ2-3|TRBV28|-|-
CASGETSGQRTDTQYF
TGTGCCTCCGGAGAGACGTCGGGTCAACGCACAGATACGCAGTATTTT
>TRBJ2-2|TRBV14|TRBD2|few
CASSLHSGSTGELFF
TGTGCCAGCAGCCTTCATAGCGGGAGCACCGGGGAGCTGTTTTTT
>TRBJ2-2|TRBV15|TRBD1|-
CATTDRGGNTGELFF
TGTGCCACCACAGACAGGGGCGGCAACACCGGGGAGCTGTTTTTT
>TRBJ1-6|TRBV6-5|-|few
CASSFYSGANSPLHF
TGTGCCAGCAGTTTCTACTCAGGGGCTAATTCACCCCTCCACTTT
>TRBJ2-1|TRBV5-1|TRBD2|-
CASSLGTSVYEQFF
TGCGCCAGCAGCTTGGGGACTAGCGTTTATGAGCAGTTCTTC
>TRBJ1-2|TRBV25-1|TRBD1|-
CASSLYGQAGGYTF
TGTGCCAGCAGTCTTTATGGACAGGCGGGTGGCTACACCTTC
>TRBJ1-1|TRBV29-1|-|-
CSALQTGNTEAFF
TGCAGCGCCCTTCAGACAGGGAACACTGAAGCTTTCTTT
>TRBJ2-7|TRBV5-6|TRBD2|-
CASSSRKVSGAYYEQYF
TGTGCCAGCAGCTCCCGAAAAGTTAGCGGGGCTTACTACGAGCAGTACTTC
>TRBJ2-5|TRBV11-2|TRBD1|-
CASSLDGTGQWETQYF
TGTGCCAGCAGCTTAGATGGGACAGGGCAGTGGGAGACCCAGTACTTC
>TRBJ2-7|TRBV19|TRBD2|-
CASSPSAWSGALSYEQYF
TGTGCCAGTAGTCCCAGTGCGTGGAGCGGGGCGCTCTCCTACGAGCAGTACTTC
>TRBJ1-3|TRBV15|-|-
CAIGTSGNTIYF
TGTGCCATCGGGACTTCAGGAAACACCATATATTTT
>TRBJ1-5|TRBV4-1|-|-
CASSQEGFQTRIFNQPQHF
TGCGCCAGCAGCCAAGAGGGTTTCCAGACTCGGATATTCAATCAGCCCCAGCATTTT
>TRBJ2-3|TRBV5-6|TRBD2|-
CASSLLGGRARKDTQYF
TGTGCCAGCAGCTTGCTCGGCGGGAGGGCCAGGAAAGATACGCAGTATTTT
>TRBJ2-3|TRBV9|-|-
CASSVRGTDTQYF
TGTGCCAGCAGCGTACGAGGCACAGATACGCAGTATTTT
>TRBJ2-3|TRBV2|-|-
CASNGERRRSDTQYF
TGTGCCAGTAATGGGGAGCGCCGGCGGTCAGATACGCAGTATTTT
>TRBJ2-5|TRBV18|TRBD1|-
CASSPGQGGETQYF
TGTGCCAGCTCCCCAGGACAGGGTGGAGAGACCCAGTACTTC
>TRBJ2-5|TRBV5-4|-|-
CASSLGVSIETQYF
TGTGCCAGCAGCTTGGGCGTTAGTATAGAGACCCAGTACTTC
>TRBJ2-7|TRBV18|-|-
CASSPQASYEQYF
TGTGCCAGCTCACCGCAGGCCAGCTACGAGCAGTACTTC
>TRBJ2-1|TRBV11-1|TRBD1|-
CASRRGPRVMDEQFF
TGTGCCAGCAGGAGGGGGCCTCGGGTGATGGATGAGCAGTTCTTC
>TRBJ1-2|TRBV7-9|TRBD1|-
CASSHPVPEDRGRPHGYTF
TGTGCCAGCAGCCACCCCGTGCCCGAGGACAGGGGAAGACCTCATGGCTACACCTTC
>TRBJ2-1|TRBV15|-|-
CATSSSSNEQFF
TGTGCCACCAGCAGTTCGAGCAATGAGCAGTTCTTC
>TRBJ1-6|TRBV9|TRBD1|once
CASSETGGALSPLHF
TGTGCCAGCAGCGAAACAGGGGGCGCCTTGTCACCCCTCCACTTT
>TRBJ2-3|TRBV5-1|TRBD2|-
CASRPLAGVVDTQYF
TGCGCCAGCAGGCCGCTAGCGGGAGTGGTAGATACGCAGTATTTT
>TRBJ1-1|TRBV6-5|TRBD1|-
CASSYSQGAGTEAFF
TGTGCCAGCAGTTACTCACAGGGGGCAGGAACTGAAGCTTTCTTT
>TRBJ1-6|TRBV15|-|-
CATSRENQGPRSPLHF
TGTGCCACCAGCAGAGAAAACCAGGGGCCGCGTTCACCCCTCCACTTT
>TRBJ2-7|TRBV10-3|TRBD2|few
CAISESLAGTSSYEQYF
TGTGCCATCAGTGAGTCCCTAGCGGGTACTAGCTCCTACGAGCAGTACTTC
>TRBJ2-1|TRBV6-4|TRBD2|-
CASSPGTSYNEQFF
TGTGCCAGCAGTCCCGGGACTAGTTACAATGAGCAGTTCTTC
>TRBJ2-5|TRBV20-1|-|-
CSARAKETQYF
TGCAGTGCTAGAGCAAAAGAGACCCAGTACTTC
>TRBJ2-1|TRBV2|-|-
CASSLGLVYNEQFF
TGTGCCAGTAGCTTGGGGCTAGTCTACAATGAGCAGTTCTTC
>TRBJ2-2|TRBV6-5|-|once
CASSYTTSGTGELFF
TGTGCCAGCAGTTACACAACCTCGGGCACCGGGGAGCTGTTTTTT
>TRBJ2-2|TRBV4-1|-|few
CASSQVVGDTGELFF
TGCGCCAGCAGCCAAGTTGTAGGAGACACCGGGGAGCTGTTTTTT
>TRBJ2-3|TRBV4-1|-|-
CASSPRGGPSTDTQYF
TGCGCCAGCAGCCCCAGAGGGGGACCTAGCACAGATACGCAGTATTTT